This T cell receptor (beta chain) came from a study of T cell changes during pregnancy in multiple sclerosis. With 8 bases removed from V and 7 bases from J, the gap between germline ends came to 18 bases. This CDR3 is 13 amino acids long. Germline CDR1 SGHRS, CDR2 YFSETQ. Sequencing was performed with immunoSEQ multiplex PCR; in TCRdb, only in-frame clones are kept and a portion is missing. This sample yields nearly 40,000 clones, of which roughly 93% are seen a single time; around 0.8% belongs to the top ten. The rearrangement uses TRBV5-1 and TRBJ1-2; D not resolved. The receptor was derived from a female donor with multiple sclerosis, enrolled in a pregnancy study. The sample here was CD4+ T cells from peripheral blood mononuclear cells, taken before pregnancy. The CDR3 is CASSRNPGSGYTF. Here the CDR3 DNA reads TGCGCCAGTTCACGGAACCCAGGTTCTGGCTACACCTTC.